These T cell receptor beta chains were read from a single sample in a study. TCRdb re-derived calls from the 5' RACE reads in MiXCR, one entry per CDR3 protein. The sample consists of approximately 37,000 distinct CDR3 sequences, under 20% of them appearing once. The specimen sequenced was naive CD4+ T cells sorted from a lymph node. The origin of the receptors is a female donor with breast cancer. CDR3s include the opening cysteine and the closing phenylalanine or tryptophan. The D gene is left open where the match is weak. Where a row states a size, it is once, few, many or the class of an expanded clone; other rows omit it.

TRBV12-3/TRBV12-4	-	-	TRBJ2-2	CASSLKRRNTGELFF	TGTGCCAGCAGTTTAAAGCGAAGAAACACCGGGGAGCTGTTTTTT
TRBV29-1	-	-	TRBJ2-6	CSVEEFLSSGANVLTF	TGCAGCGTTGAGGAGTTCCTCAGCTCTGGGGCCAACGTCCTGACTTTC
TRBV25-1	TRBD1	many	TRBJ1-2	CASSDAGTGLGYTF	TGTGCCAGCAGTGACGCCGGGACAGGGCTGGGCTACACCTTC
TRBV18	TRBD1	-	TRBJ1-6	CASSRRTGDSPLHF	TGTGCCAGCTCACGCAGGACAGGGGACTCACCCCTCCACTTT
TRBV5-1	-	-	TRBJ1-3	CASSLGESYSGNTIYF	TGCGCCAGCAGCTTGGGGGAGAGCTACTCTGGAAACACCATATATTTT
TRBV24-1	-	-	TRBJ2-1	CATSEQRGEQFF	TGTGCCACCAGTGAGCAGAGGGGTGAGCAGTTCTTC
TRBV20-1	TRBD1	-	TRBJ1-1	CSAGRTGSFAEAFF	TGCAGTGCCGGAAGGACAGGGTCTTTTGCCGAAGCTTTCTTT
TRBV28	-	-	TRBJ2-7	CASSEGRYEQYF	TGTGCCAGCAGTGAGGGACGCTACGAGCAGTACTTC
TRBV4-1	-	few	TRBJ2-3	CASSQGGNTDTQYF	TGCGCCAGCAGCCAAGGTGGGAACACAGATACGCAGTATTTT
TRBV7-3	-	-	TRBJ1-1	CASSQQWNTEAFF	TGTGCCAGCAGCCAACAGTGGAACACTGAAGCTTTCTTT
TRBV6-2/TRBV6-3	TRBD2	-	TRBJ2-5	CASSSPGLAPQETQYF	TGTGCCAGCAGCAGCCCCGGACTAGCTCCCCAAGAGACCCAGTACTTC
TRBV10-3	TRBD1	many	TRBJ1-1	CAISEETGLEAFF	TGTGCCATCAGTGAGGAGACAGGGCTTGAAGCTTTCTTT
TRBV7-8	-	few	TRBJ2-3	CASSLVGQLTDTQYF	TGTGCCAGCAGCTTAGTAGGCCAGCTCACAGATACGCAGTATTTT
TRBV29-1	-	-	TRBJ1-1	CSVAKGGVNTEASF	TGCAGCGTGGCTAAGGGGGGAGTGAACACTGAAGCTTCCTTT
TRBV5-1	TRBD1	few	TRBJ1-4	CASSQGTGSEKLFF	TGCGCCAGCAGCCAAGGGACAGGGAGTGAAAAACTGTTTTTT
TRBV12-3/TRBV12-4	TRBD1	few	TRBJ1-6	CASSLQGNNSPLHF	TGTGCCAGCAGTCTACAGGGGAACAATTCACCCCTCCACTTT
TRBV7-2	TRBD1	many	TRBJ2-7	CASRMTGLLGSSYEQYF	TGTGCCAGCAGGATGACAGGGCTCCTCGGAAGCTCCTACGAGCAGTACTTC
TRBV7-2	-	medium-sized	TRBJ1-2	CASSQQVGGDYGYTF	TGTGCCAGCAGCCAACAAGTAGGGGGGGACTATGGCTACACCTTC
TRBV5-4	TRBD2	many	TRBJ2-2	CASSSGTSGLTGELFF	TGTGCCAGCAGCTCCGGGACTAGCGGCCTCACCGGGGAGCTGTTTTTT
TRBV6-5	-	medium-sized	TRBJ2-1	CASGSWETNEQFF	TGTGCCAGTGGGAGCTGGGAGACCAATGAGCAGTTCTTC
TRBV7-2	-	medium-sized	TRBJ1-4	CASSRGSMPATNEKLFF	TGTGCCAGCAGCAGGGGTTCAATGCCTGCAACTAATGAAAAACTGTTTTTT
TRBV12-3/TRBV12-4	-	-	TRBJ2-7	CASSPPGQTYEQYF	TGTGCCAGCAGCCCTCCCGGGCAGACCTACGAGCAGTACTTC
TRBV29-1	TRBD2	many	TRBJ2-2	CSVEKGGSTGELFF	TGCAGCGTTGAAAAGGGAGGGAGCACCGGGGAGCTGTTTTTT
TRBV5-1	-	-	TRBJ2-7	CASSLGTVGNEQYF	TGCGCCAGCAGCTTGGGGACAGTAGGCAACGAGCAGTACTTC
TRBV10-3	-	-	TRBJ1-5	CAISDGATDQPQHF	TGTGCCATCAGTGATGGGGCTACTGATCAGCCCCAGCATTTT
TRBV7-9	-	many	TRBJ2-3	CASSARYRGPDTDTQYF	TGTGCCAGCAGCGCACGGTACCGCGGACCAGACACAGATACGCAGTATTTT
TRBV7-2	TRBD2	-	TRBJ2-1	CASSLSASGAYNEQFF	TGTGCCAGCAGCTTATCGGCTAGCGGAGCCTACAATGAGCAGTTCTTC
TRBV7-3	TRBD2	-	TRBJ2-1	CASSFNGGYNEQFF	TGTGCCAGCAGCTTTAACGGGGGGTACAATGAGCAGTTCTTC
TRBV7-2	-	-	TRBJ2-5	CASSLERNHPRETQYF	TGTGCCAGCAGCTTAGAACGTAATCACCCGAGGGAGACCCAGTACTTC
TRBV29-1	TRBD2	-	TRBJ2-3	CSVEAGGTDTQYF	TGCAGCGTTGAGGCGGGAGGCACAGATACGCAGTATTTT
TRBV6-1	-	many	TRBJ1-6	CASQPWNSPLHF	TGTGCCAGCCAGCCCTGGAATTCACCCCTCCACTTT
TRBV4-3	-	-	TRBJ1-2	CASSQDWKPYYGYTF	TGCGCCAGCAGCCAAGATTGGAAGCCGTACTATGGCTACACCTTC